These 21 T cell receptor beta chains came from one sample sequenced in a study of Graves' ophthalmopathy and Graves' hyperthyroidism. RNA served as the template for amplifying TCR beta CDR3 regions. A first-round RT-PCR used HTBI primers, followed by a second-round multiplex PCR. Using its own MiXCR run on the multiplex PCR reads, TCRdb lists one record per CDR3 protein. The sample lists about 400,000 distinct CDR3 sequences; 15% were seen once. The sequenced sample consisted of peripheral blood. The receptors originated from a woman younger than 30 with stable Graves' hyperthyroidism.

This chain connects TRBV12-3 or TRBV12-4 to TRBJ2-7; TRBD1 matches 7 bases. V lost 8 bases, J lost 3 bases, and 7 bases stayed unmatched. This CDR3 spans 13 amino acids. CDR3 amino acids: CASGDRTYYEQYF. CDR3 DNA: TGTGCCAGCGGGGACAGAACCTACTACGAGCAGTACTTC.

Many counts were recorded for this clonotype. The chain recombines TRBV12-3 or TRBV12-4 with TRBJ1-2, with D possibly TRBD1 on 5 matching bases. The CDR3 runs 14 residues. V was cut by 3 bases and J by 4 bases, with 12 bases left in between. The CDR3 DNA is TGTGCCAGCAGTTTGGCCGGGGACTTCTATGGCTACACCTTC. Translating it yields CASSLAGDFYGYTF.

The chain recombines TRBV18 with TRBJ1-2, with D possibly TRBD1 on 5 matching bases. CDR1 and CDR2 from the germline V gene are KGHSH and LQKENI. This CDR3 comprises 11 residues. V shed 5 bases and J shed 10 bases, with 11 bases lying between them. This CDR3 is CASSSTADYTF. The CDR3 coding sequence is TGTGCCAGCTCATCGACAGCGGACTACACCTTC.

The table lists this clonotype with many counts. This chain uses TRBV6-5 with TRBJ2-7, with D hard to call. Trimming took off 6 bases at V and 4 bases at J, with 16 bases between the two ends. The germline CDR1 and CDR2 sequences are MNHEY and SVGAGI. The CDR3 is 14 residues long. The CDR3 nucleotides read TGTGCCAGCAGAACGGCACCCCAGGCGTACGAGCAGTACTTC. It encodes CASRTAPQAYEQYF.

This clonotype was detected ten times or more. This likely comes from a read error, as the CDR3 has no conserved phenylalanine or tryptophan at its end. The V call is TRBV20-1, the J call TRBJ1-3; D is undetermined. CDR3 size: 12 residues. V lost 2 bases and J 0 bases, leaving 2 bases between the germline ends. Germline values: CDR1 DFQATT, CDR2 SNEGSKA (reference sequence). Here the CDR3 reads CSARHSGNTIYS. The CDR3 nucleotides read TGCAGTGCTAGACACTCTGGAAACACCATATATTCT.

This clonotype has ten or more counts. The V gene is TRBV2, the J gene TRBJ1-6; D gene ambiguous. CDR3 size: 14 residues. V was shortened by 4 bases and J by 7 bases, with 11 bases between the two germline ends. Germline CDR1 SNHLY, CDR2 FYNNEI. Here the CDR3 DNA reads TGTGCCAGCAGTGTGCCGTGGAGAAATTCACCCCTCCACTTT. It codes for CASSVPWRNSPLHF. Supplemented by reference TRBV2 and TRBJ1-6, the full variable domain reads EPEVTQTPSHQVTQMGQEVILRCVPISNHLYFYWYRQILGQKVEFLVSFYNNEISEKSEIFDDQFSVERPDGSNFTLKIRSTKLEDSAMYFCASSVPWRNSPLHFGNGTRLTVT.

This clonotype has a count of ten or more. The V gene is TRBV20-1, the J gene TRBJ2-5; TRBD2 agrees at 7 bases. The trim removed 1 base at V and 1 base at J, leaving 9 bases unmatched. CDR1 and CDR2 from the germline V gene are DFQATT and SNEGSKA (reference sequence). This CDR3 is built from 16 residues. This CDR3 is CSARGEGKGFQETQYF. The DNA of the CDR3 is TGCAGTGCTAGAGGGGAGGGGAAGGGTTTCCAAGAGACCCAGTACTTC.

Comment on this clonotype: One end of the junction varies from germline; a read error may be responsible. The CDR3 here is CASSWSGLGQETKYF. DNA for the CDR3: TGTGCCAGCAGTTGGTCGGGGCTGGGGCAAGAGACCAAGTACTTC. V is TRBV7-2 and J is TRBJ2-5; D tentatively fits TRBD1 or TRBD2 (5 bases each). Germline V gene data show CDR1 as SGHTA and CDR2 as FQGNSA. The CDR3 loop spans 15 amino acids.

This clonotype was seen at least ten times. The CDR3 DNA reads as TGTGCCAGCAGCTCCACCGGGACAGGGGCGGGGGAGCTGTTTTTT. Residues: CASSSTGTGAGELFF. The J gene is TRBJ2-2, the V gene TRBV7-3; 10 nucleotides line up with TRBD1. J was trimmed by 8 bases and V by 4 bases; bases with no gene match: 7. The CDR3 consists of 15 residues. Looked up from germline, CDR1 is SGHTA and CDR2 is FQGTGA.

This clonotype appeared many times. The chain links TRBV6-6 to TRBJ1-2; no clear D gene. Germline CDR1 reads MNHNY; CDR2 reads SVGAGI (reference sequence). The CDR3 is 20 residues long. Trimming cost V 6 bases and J 4 bases, with 33 bases left between them. CDR3 amino acids: CASRAGIINTVGQSSYGYTF. CDR3 sequence (DNA): TGTGCCAGCAGGGCCGGGATAATCAATACGGTGGGCCAGTCCAGCTATGGCTACACCTTC.

Only a few counts were recorded for this clonotype. The J gene is TRBJ1-2, the V gene TRBV20-1, with TRBD1 matching over 7 bases. Trimming cost V 0 bases and J 5 bases; bases outside gene matches: 9. The CDR3 covers 15 residues. CDR1 DFQATT and CDR2 SNEGSKA come from the germline V gene (reference sequence). CDR3 in DNA: TGCAGTGCTAGAGATTTGACAGGGTTAGGGTATGGCTACACCTTC. Its translation is CSARDLTGLGYGYTF.

This clonotype was detected many times. V gene TRBV6-2 or TRBV6-3 combines with J gene TRBJ2-2; 7 nucleotides align to TRBD1. Unmatched junction bases numbered 19, after V lost 8 bases and J lost 7 bases. This CDR3 is 17 amino acids long. Germline V gene data show CDR1 as MNHEY and CDR2 as SVGEGT. CDR3 amino acids: CASGFRYDRVLGGELFF. In DNA form, the CDR3 reads TGTGCCAGCGGATTCCGATACGACAGGGTATTGGGCGGGGAGCTGTTTTTT.

This clonotype was seen ten or more times. The chain employs TRBV19 and TRBJ1-2; D not certain. V was trimmed by 3 bases and J by 8 bases, leaving 10 bases between them. From germline, CDR1 is LNHDA and CDR2 SQIVND (reference sequence). The CDR3 sequence is 12 residues long. This CDR3 is CASSIRENGYTF. CDR3 coding DNA: TGTGCCAGTAGTATTAGGGAAAACGGCTACACCTTC.

As concerns this clonotype: It may be a read error: a sequence one base away is much more abundant. The V and J genes are TRBV12-3 or TRBV12-4 and TRBJ1-1; TRBD1 matches at 7 bases. CDR3 length: 18 amino acids. DNA for the CDR3: TGTGCCAGCAGTTTAGCCCTCGGGGCAGGGGGTTTCGGCACTGAAGCTTGCTTT. As protein: CASSLALGAGGFGTEACF.

In this sample, this clonotype turned up many times. The chain's CDR3 is CASSFGTQTNTEAFF. For the CDR3, the DNA is TGTGCCAGCAGTTTCGGGACCCAAACGAACACTGAAGCTTTCTTT. The rearrangement links TRBV2 to TRBJ1-1; a weak D match, TRBD1 (5 bases). Trimming removed 5 bases from V and 1 base from J, with 14 bases in between. Germline CDR1 SNHLY, CDR2 FYNNEI. The CDR3 runs to 15 residues.

In this sample, this clonotype turned up many times. This sequence joins TRBV6-1 and TRBJ1-2; D is undetermined. CDR3 length equals 14 residues. Between the trimmed V and J ends, which lost 4 bases and 4 bases, there was a span of 13 bases. Germline V gives CDR1 MNHNS, CDR2 SASEGT. In nucleotides, the CDR3 is TGTGCCAGCAGTGGACGGCCCATAGTCTATGGCTACACCTTC. Translation: CASSGRPIVYGYTF.

Comment on this clonotype: A much larger clone is a single base away; this may be a read error. The chain combines TRBV7-9 with TRBJ2-7; no clear D gene. Germline assignment: CDR1 SEHNR and CDR2 FQNEAQ (reference sequence). Trimming pared 8 bases from V and 0 bases from J, leaving 17 bases between. The CDR3 spans 15 residues. The CDR3 sequence: CASCQWTGSSYEQYF. The CDR3 DNA follows: TGTGCCAGCTGCCAATGGACGGGTAGCTCCTACGAGCAGTACTTC.

This clonotype was seen ten or more times. The chain is built from TRBV7-8 and TRBJ2-5; no clear D. Germline CDR1 SGHVS, CDR2 FQNEAQ. V lost 7 bases, J lost 0 bases, and 6 bases lay in between. The CDR3 spans 12 residues. CDR3: CASKGHQETQYF. The CDR3 region has the DNA TGTGCCAGCAAGGGCCACCAAGAGACCCAGTACTTC.

The J gene is TRBJ2-3, the V gene TRBV12-3 or TRBV12-4, with 13 positions matching TRBD2. This CDR3 is 15 amino acids long. The V and J ends lost 5 bases and 6 bases, in that order; junction bases with no gene match: 5. CDR3 sequence: CASSPRTSGSDTQYF. The DNA for the CDR3 is TGTGCCAGCAGTCCACGGACTAGCGGGAGCGATACGCAGTATTTT.

Many counts were recorded for this clonotype. The genes are TRBV20-1 and TRBJ1-2; 12 bases fit TRBD1. Germline V gene sequence: CDR1 DFQATT, CDR2 SNEGSKA (reference sequence). There are 14 residues in the CDR3. J was trimmed by 7 bases and V by 3 bases; bases with no gene match: 6. CDR3: CSARPGQGARGYTF. The CDR3 DNA is TGCAGTGCTAGGCCGGGACAGGGGGCGCGTGGCTACACCTTC.

Points on this clonotype: One junction end disagrees with the germline gene, perhaps due to a read error. The chain carries TRBV6-1 and TRBJ1-1; 7 bases agree with TRBD1. Germline CDR1 is MNHNS and CDR2 is SASEGT. This CDR3 comprises 14 residues. The CDR3 spells CASSGGTAYTDAFF. In nucleotides, the CDR3 is TGTGCCAGCAGTGGGGGGACAGCGTACACTGATGCTTTCTTT.